A selection of T cell receptor beta chains follows, all from one sample in a study of radiotherapy plus CTLA-4 blockade in lung cancer. The repertoire was sequenced with immunoSEQ multiplex PCR; TCRdb's copy has only in-frame clones and lacks some. The top ten clones hold approximately 2.2% of a sample with about 80,000 clones, roughly 86% of them seen once. The sample consisted of peripheral blood, taken from a patient treated with radiotherapy plus ipilimumab. Receptor source: a human donor with non-small cell lung cancer who had a partial response to radiotherapy plus ipilimumab. The conserved cysteine and the conserved F or W are not part of the CDR3 here.

TRBV27,ASSSLALAKNIQY
TRBV28,ATPLRGNYGYT
TRBV4-3,ASSYSTGLTDTQY
TRBV6-6,ASRRGGQSNEQF
TRBV6-1,ASRQGLNEKLF
TRBV2,ASSPNPGTTDTQY
TRBV28,ASSPVSGGSYNEQF
TRBV4-1,ASSHILAGVDDTQY
TRBV7-9,ASSDLEPFYGYT
TRBV29-1,SVARQGMNNEKLF
TRBV7-2,ASSPIPGDVSQY
TRBV6-5,ASSFRGGADTEAF
TRBV5-6,ASSYRGTSSKNIQY
TRBV6-6,ASSAPDDRTTEAF
TRBV27,ASSLTARRTFYT
TRBV18,ASRKAGGVENEQF
TRBV18,ASSPPMGLADPQETQY
TRBV10-1,ASSLTDSSYNEQF
TRBV6-1,ASSFTPGMGTEAF
TRBV5-1,ASSLDQGGGTEAF
TRBV2,ASSDVQGYQPQH
TRBV4-2,ASTVQGSSEAF
TRBV6-6,ASSSSEGGETQY
TRBV6-5,ASSFTRGGKAEAF
TRBV7-2,ASSLLAGRVTGELF
TRBV7-2,ASSAGPGAGGGGYT
TRBV7-6,ASSLLGTDGVYGYT
TRBV27,ASSPPEMNTEAF
TRBV6-5,ASSDPGGYRHEQY
TRBV20-1,SAMSNEQF
TRBV9,ASSVATGGAGPTDTQY
TRBV5-1,ASSFDTDYGYT
TRBV27,ASSLMWTPVYEQY
TRBV28,ASSSGQGVNQPQH
TRBV28,ASSSLTGAVSPLH
TRBV4-1,ASSPLDRAGTEAF
TRBV5-1,ASSINRDRGTGELF
TRBV7-2,ASSWRMVGLMNTEAF
TRBV10-2,ASSSGLAGRAGANVLT
TRBV28,AISTGDRYGYT
TRBV6-6,ASRHGQNDEKLF
TRBV28,ASISWRANTDTQY
TRBV10-1,ASSPNVGGTQH
TRBV6-1,ASSEARNTEAF
TRBV7-2,ASSPRGPGTGTDTQY
TRBV28,ASSTLTAVRETQY
TRBV28,ATLAGGQVVNEQF
TRBV5-1,ASSSQPGQGPLH
TRBV6-1,ASLPGQDEKLF
TRBV19,ASSIAGRQH
TRBV27,ASSPNDRGSYNEQF
TRBV5-1,ASRMTGGLEKLF
TRBV7-2,ASSLLSDGYT
TRBV6-5,ASMSGTANTGELF
TRBV4-2,ASSQDLGGGPTGELF
TRBV14,ASSQGQGGTEAF
TRBV2,ASNRRYDGYT